This T cell receptor beta chain derives from a study of blood T cell repertoires in COVID-19. Overall study: Sources were T cells, B-cell-depleted T cells, or PBMCs; the material itself was cDNA or gDNA.

This clone has just one count. Original processing methods: The authors estimated nucleated cell counts from reference gene primer amplification. The repertoire was sequenced with immunoSEQ multiplex PCR; TCRdb's copy has only in-frame clones and lacks some. The V and J calls and clone size are taken from that table; D and trimming were inferred from the DNA. The table lists around 240,000 clones, 83% of them singletons. Trimming left V 5 bases short and J 0 bases short, with 8 bases between. CDR1 and CDR2 from the germline V gene are LGHDT and YNNKEL (reference sequence). The CDR3 runs to 14 residues.

Material: peripheral blood. This chain joins TRBV3-1 (or the pseudogene TRBV3-2) and TRBJ2-1; D gene uncertain. The receptor comes from a woman aged 45 to 65 with acute or convalescent COVID-19. CDR3 nucleotide sequence: TGTGCCAGCAGCTCCTCGAGCTCCTACAATGAGCAGTTCTTC. Protein: CASSSSSSYNEQFF.